A single sample is the source of the 18 T cell receptor beta chains below, sequenced in a study of CD8+ T cells in alopecia areata (dated by TCRdb to the late 2010s). The library relied on the immunoSEQ multiplex PCR assay. RNA was extracted from all samples and reverse transcribed into cDNA, which served as template for TCR sequencing. TCRdb provides this immuneACCESS table in a form limited to in-frame rearrangements. Some clones are lacking; in checked studies, under half of them reflect an unresolved V gene, and why the rest are absent is not known. The sample includes 80,000 to 100,000 clones, with roughly 47% observed a single time. Together, the top ten hold 0.79% of the sample. The sequenced sample was CD4+ T cells sorted from blood. The source is a human donor with alopecia areata.

The DNA of the CDR3 is TGTGCCTGGAGTGTTTCGGACTATGGCTACACCTTC. It translates to CAWSVSDYGYTF. The chain combines TRBV30 with TRBJ1-2; no definite D call. V lost 0 bases, J lost 3 bases, and 5 bases lay in between. CDR1 GTSNPN and CDR2 SVGIG come from the germline V gene (reference sequence). The CDR3 length is 12 residues.

This rearrangement joins TRBV29-1 to TRBJ1-2, with D possibly being TRBD1 (5 bases). CDR1 and CDR2 from the germline V gene are SQVTM and ANQGSEA. The CDR3 contains 15 residues. Trimming took off 0 bases at V and 8 bases at J, with 19 bases between the two ends. CDR3 bases: TGCAGCGTTGAAGAGGGGACTGGCAGGGTGGCCGGCTACACCTTC. Translated, it gives CSVEEGTGRVAGYTF.

The genes are TRBV25-1 and TRBJ2-7; 8 bases fit TRBD1. With V trimmed by 4 bases and J by 0 bases, 8 bases remained unmatched. The CDR3 is made up of 16 amino acids. Germline CDR1 reads MGHDK; CDR2 reads SYGVNS. The CDR3 is CASSGTGQGSSYEQYF. The DNA for the CDR3 is TGTGCCAGCAGTGGGACAGGACAGGGAAGCTCCTACGAGCAGTACTTC.

V and J are TRBV9 and TRBJ2-5, with D tentatively TRBD2 (6 bases). V lost 3 bases and J lost 3, with 12 bases in between. This CDR3 region has 14 residues. Germline V gene data show CDR1 as SGDLS and CDR2 as YYNGEE. The CDR3 sequence: CASSAPEGKETQYF. CDR3 in DNA: TGTGCCAGCAGCGCGCCGGAGGGGAAAGAGACCCAGTACTTC.

The CDR3 spells CAWSELAGDSPYEQYF. Written as DNA, the CDR3 is TGTGCCTGGAGTGAGCTAGCGGGAGACTCACCCTACGAGCAGTACTTC. The chain recombines TRBV30 with TRBJ2-7; 10 bases are shared with TRBD2. The CDR3 is 16 amino acids. The germline V gene encodes CDR1 GTSNPN and CDR2 SVGIG (reference sequence). J gave up 2 bases and V 1 base, and 8 bases lay outside the gene matches.

This clone was found a few times. This chain links TRBV29-1 with TRBJ1-1; no reliable D call. Trimming removed 4 bases from V and 1 base from J, with 7 bases in between. The CDR3 sequence is 12 residues long. CDR1 SQVTM and CDR2 ANQGSEA come from the germline V gene. The CDR3 loop reads CSVGRSNTEAFF. In DNA form, the CDR3 reads TGCAGCGTTGGCAGGTCGAACACTGAAGCTTTCTTT.

The chain has TRBV15 and TRBJ2-1; D perhaps matches TRBD1 (6 bases). The CDR3 covers 14 residues. Trimming pared 7 bases from V and 6 bases from J, leaving 16 bases between. CDR1 and CDR2 (germline): LNHNV, YYDKDF (reference sequence). Here the CDR3 reads CATKAGTQSNEQFF. The CDR3, as DNA: TGTGCCACCAAAGCCGGGACACAGAGCAATGAGCAGTTCTTC. Based on the CDR3 plus reference TRBV15 and TRBJ2-1, the full variable domain is DAMVIQNPRYQVTQFGKPVTLSCSQTLNHNVMYWYQQKSSQAPKLLFHYYDKDFNNEADTPDNFQSRRPNTSFCFLDIRSPGLGDTAMYLCATKAGTQSNEQFFGPGTRLTVL.

The V gene is TRBV20-1, the J gene TRBJ2-2; the D is unclear. V gave up 3 bases and J gave up 5 bases, with 4 bases separating them. The germline V gene has CDR1 DFQATT and CDR2 SNEGSKA (reference sequence). The length of the CDR3 is 11 residues. The CDR3 bases are TGCAGTGCTAGCGGGACCGGGGAGCTGTTTTTT. Protein sequence: CSASGTGELFF.

This clone was observed a few times. This CDR3 is also generated by other DNA sequences in the sample. The chain links TRBV18 to TRBJ2-5; D could derive from TRBD1 or TRBD2 (5 bases each). In germline, CDR1 is KGHSH, CDR2 LQKENI. CDR3 length equals 12 residues. V was pared by 3 bases and J by 3 bases, with 5 bases between. The CDR3 DNA follows: TGTGCCAGCTCACCGGGGGAAGAGACCCAGTACTTC. Amino acid sequence: CASSPGEETQYF.

The chain has TRBV29-1 and TRBJ2-3; D may be TRBD1 or TRBD2 (5 bases each). The CDR3 spans 13 residues. V lost 7 bases and J lost 2, with 13 bases in between. Germline V gives CDR1 SQVTM, CDR2 ANQGSEA. CDR3 region: CSGTSGTTDTQYF. CDR3 sequence (DNA): TGCAGCGGGACCTCAGGGACCACAGATACGCAGTATTTT.

The chain carries TRBV7-9 and TRBJ2-7; TRBD1 matches 7 bases. In germline, CDR1 is SEHNR, CDR2 FQNEAQ (reference sequence). Trimming removed 6 bases from V and 2 bases from J; junction bases left unmatched: 16. This CDR3 contains 17 residues. CDR3: CASSTHHGQAVTYEQYF. In DNA form, the CDR3 reads TGTGCCAGCAGTACACACCATGGACAGGCGGTTACCTACGAGCAGTACTTC.

The chain is built from TRBV29-1 and TRBJ2-7; D is perhaps TRBD1 or TRBD2 (5 bases each). V was shortened by 3 bases and J by 0 bases, with 12 bases between the two germline ends. Germline V lookup: CDR1 SQVTM, CDR2 ANQGSEA. The CDR3 is 14 amino acids. Written as DNA, the CDR3 is TGCAGCGTTGAGGGGACGGGTAGCTCCTACGAGCAGTACTTC. Amino acids: CSVEGTGSSYEQYF.

This clone occurred a few times. This rearrangement joins TRBV2 to TRBJ1-5; 9 nucleotides line up with TRBD1. The CDR3 consists of 14 residues. The germline V gene has CDR1 SNHLY and CDR2 FYNNEI. J gave up 11 bases and V 6 bases, and 11 bases lay outside the gene matches. The CDR3 DNA follows: TGTGCCAGCAGAAAGTACGACGGGGACAGGGCCCAGCATTTT. Its translation: CASRKYDGDRAQHF.

The chain joins TRBV18 to TRBJ2-1; 9 bases are a match to TRBD2. Germline values: CDR1 KGHSH, CDR2 LQKENI. The CDR3 is 14 residues long. The trim removed 4 bases at V and 8 bases at J, leaving 6 bases unmatched. CDR3 nucleotides: TGTGCCAGCTCACTAGCGGGAGTTATCGATGAGCAGTTCTTC. As protein: CASSLAGVIDEQFF.

The sample holds a few counts of this clone. The rearrangement uses TRBV29-1 and TRBJ2-7; TRBD1 aligns across 7 bases. V was clipped by 2 bases and J by 9 bases; unmatched bases: 10. The length of the CDR3 is 13 residues. The germline V gene has CDR1 SQVTM and CDR2 ANQGSEA. Written as DNA, the CDR3 is TGCAGCGTTGAATTGCCAGGGGGTCTGCGGCAGTACTTC. It encodes CSVELPGGLRQYF.

The table lists this clone with a few counts. As DNA, the CDR3 is TGCAGTGCCGGACAGAGCTATGGCTACACCTTC. As protein: CSAGQSYGYTF. This chain joins TRBV20-1 and TRBJ1-2; tentatively, D is TRBD1 (6 bases). V gave up 6 bases and J gave up 4 bases, with 9 bases separating them. There are 11 residues in the CDR3. Germline CDR1 reads DFQATT; CDR2 reads SNEGSKA (reference sequence).

The chain employs TRBV28 and TRBJ2-5; TRBD1 might be the D (5 bases). Germline V gene sequence: CDR1 MDHEN, CDR2 SYDVKM. V gave up 3 bases and J gave up 5 bases, with 7 bases separating them. This CDR3 has 12 amino acids. The DNA for the CDR3 is TGTGCCAGCAGTTTTCCAGGGGAGACCCAGTACTTC. Translation gives CASSFPGETQYF.

This clone was counted once. V usage is TRBV30 and J usage is TRBJ2-1; 7 positions match TRBD1. Per germline, CDR1 GTSNPN and CDR2 SVGIG (reference sequence). Trimming at V came to 0 bases and at J to 6 bases, leaving 2 bases not matched to a gene. The CDR3 runs to 13 residues. The CDR3, as DNA: TGTGCCTGGAGTGTAGGGGGCTCCAATGAGCAGTTCTTC. This encodes CAWSVGGSNEQFF.